The 3 T cell receptor beta chains below were found in one sample sequenced in a study of chemoradiotherapy in HPV16-positive cancers. The repertoire was sequenced with immunoSEQ multiplex PCR; TCRdb's copy has only in-frame clones and lacks some. The sample lists under 8,000 clones, over 70% occurring once. The sample consisted of tumor tissue, taken from a patient who underwent chemoradiotherapy. These receptors all come from a human donor with HPV-associated anogenital cancer.

This clone was recorded only once. This chain connects TRBV9 to TRBJ2-2, with 9 nucleotides matching TRBD2. CDR3 length: 14 residues. Per the germline V gene, CDR1 is SGDLS and CDR2 is YYNGEE. V shed 0 bases, J shed 6 bases, and the junction held 0 bases outside the gene matches. The CDR3 is CASSVGGGAGELFF. The CDR3 DNA sequence: TGTGCCAGCAGCGTAGGCGGGGGGGCCGGGGAGCTGTTTTTT.

The V call is TRBV6-1, the J call TRBJ1-2; D perhaps matches TRBD1 (5 bases). Between the trimmed V and J ends, which lost 7 bases and 7 bases, there was a span of 19 bases. The length of the CDR3 is 14 residues. Germline CDR1 and CDR2: MNHNS and SASEGT. The CDR3 reads CASNPGRASGGYTF. In DNA form, the CDR3 reads TGTGCCAGCAACCCGGGACGGGCCTCGGGTGGCTACACCTTC.

The CDR3 coding sequence is TGTGCCAGCTCACCTCCTCCGGGACAGGGATCCTTCTTC. This encodes CASSPPPGQGSFF. V gene TRBV18 combines with J gene TRBJ2-1, with 9 positions matching TRBD1. This CDR3 has 13 residues. With 3 bases clipped from V and 16 bases from J, the junction kept 10 bases outside the gene matches. Germline CDR1 and CDR2: KGHSH and LQKENI.